This TCR beta chain was sequenced during a study of blood T cell repertoires in COVID-19. TCRdb's copy holds only in-frame clones and misses some; the assay was immunoSEQ multiplex PCR. The sample includes more than 350,000 clones, about 90% of them seen just once. This CDR3 region has 17 residues. V trimming: 6 bases; J trimming: 6 bases; junction bases outside the gene matches: 10. From germline, CDR1 is SGHDT and CDR2 YYEEEE. This TCR was recovered from a woman aged 30 to 39 with COVID-19, enrolled during active disease. The chain links TRBV5-6 to TRBJ2-2, with 14 nucleotides matching TRBD2. Input material: peripheral blood. CDR3 region: CASTPPGLAGAAGELFF. CDR3 DNA sequence: TGTGCCAGCACACCTCCGGGACTAGCGGGAGCAGCCGGGGAGCTGTTTTTT.